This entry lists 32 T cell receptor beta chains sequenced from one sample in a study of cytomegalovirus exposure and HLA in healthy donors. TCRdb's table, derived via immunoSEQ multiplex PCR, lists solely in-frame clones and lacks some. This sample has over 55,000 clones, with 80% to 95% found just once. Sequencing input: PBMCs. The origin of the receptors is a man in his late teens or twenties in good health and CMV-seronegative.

The CDR3 loop reads CASSLVGQGVSGEQFF. The DNA for the CDR3 is TGCGCCAGCAGCTTGGTGGGACAGGGCGTTTCTGGGGAGCAGTTCTTC. The chain has TRBV5-1 and TRBJ2-1; TRBD1 matches at 9 bases. The CDR3 has 16 amino acids. V shed 0 bases and J 10 bases; nucleotides not matched to a gene: 11. The germline V gene encodes CDR1 SGHRS and CDR2 YFSETQ.

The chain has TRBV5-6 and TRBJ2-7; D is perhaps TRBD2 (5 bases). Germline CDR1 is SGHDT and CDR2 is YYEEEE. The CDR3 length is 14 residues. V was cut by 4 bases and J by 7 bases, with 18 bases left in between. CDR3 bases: TGTGCCAGCAGCGAGACCGGGATCCCTGGGGAGCAGTACTTC. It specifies CASSETGIPGEQYF.

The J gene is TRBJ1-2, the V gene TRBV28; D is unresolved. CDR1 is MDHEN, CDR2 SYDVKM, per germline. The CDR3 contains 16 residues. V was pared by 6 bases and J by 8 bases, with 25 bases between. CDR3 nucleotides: TGTGCCAGCAGCCCCGTAGCCCCCCCGGGGTCGCGGGGCTACACCTTC. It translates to CASSPVAPPGSRGYTF.

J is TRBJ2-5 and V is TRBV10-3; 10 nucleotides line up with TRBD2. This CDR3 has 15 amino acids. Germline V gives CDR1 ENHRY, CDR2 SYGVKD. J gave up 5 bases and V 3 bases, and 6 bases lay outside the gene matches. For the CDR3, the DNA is TGTGCCATCAGTGACTCTAGCGGGAGAGGGGAGACCCAGTACTTC. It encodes CAISDSSGRGETQYF.

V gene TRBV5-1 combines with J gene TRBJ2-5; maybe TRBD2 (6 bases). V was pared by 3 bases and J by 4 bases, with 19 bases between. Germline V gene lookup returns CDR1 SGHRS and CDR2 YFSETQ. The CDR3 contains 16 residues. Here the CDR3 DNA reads TGCGCCAGCAGCTGGAGGGGAGACGGCAGAGCAGAGACCCAGTACTTC. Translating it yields CASSWRGDGRAETQYF. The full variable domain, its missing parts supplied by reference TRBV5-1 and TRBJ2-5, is KAGVTQTPRYLIKTRGQQVTLSCSPISGHRSVSWYQQTPGQGLQFLFEYFSETQRNKGNFPGRFSGRQFSNSRSEMNVSTLELGDSALYLCASSWRGDGRAETQYFGPGTRLLVL.

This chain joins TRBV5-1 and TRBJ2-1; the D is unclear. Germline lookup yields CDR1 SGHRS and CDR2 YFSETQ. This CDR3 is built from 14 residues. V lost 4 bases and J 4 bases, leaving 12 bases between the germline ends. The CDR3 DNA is TGCGCCAGCAGCGAGGCGGAGCAATACAATGAGCAGTTCTTC. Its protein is CASSEAEQYNEQFF.

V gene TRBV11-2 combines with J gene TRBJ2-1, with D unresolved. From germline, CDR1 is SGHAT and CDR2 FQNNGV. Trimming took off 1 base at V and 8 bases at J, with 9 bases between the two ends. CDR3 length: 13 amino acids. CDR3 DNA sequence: TGTGCCAGCAGCTTAGCAACGCTAGATGAGCAGTTCTTC. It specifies CASSLATLDEQFF.

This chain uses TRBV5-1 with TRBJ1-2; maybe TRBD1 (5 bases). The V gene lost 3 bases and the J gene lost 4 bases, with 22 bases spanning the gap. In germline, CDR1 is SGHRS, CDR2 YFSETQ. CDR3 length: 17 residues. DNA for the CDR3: TGCGCCAGCAGCTGGAGGGGAGGACGTGGACGAGCCTATGGCTACACCTTC. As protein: CASSWRGGRGRAYGYTF.

CDR3 protein: CASSRTSSNTQYF. The CDR3 coding sequence is TGTGCCAGCTCACGGACTAGCAGTAATACGCAGTATTTT. J is TRBJ2-3 and V is TRBV18; TRBD2 matches 8 bases. Germline V gives CDR1 KGHSH, CDR2 LQKENI. With V trimmed by 4 bases and J by 7 bases, 4 bases remained unmatched. The CDR3 is 13 amino acids.

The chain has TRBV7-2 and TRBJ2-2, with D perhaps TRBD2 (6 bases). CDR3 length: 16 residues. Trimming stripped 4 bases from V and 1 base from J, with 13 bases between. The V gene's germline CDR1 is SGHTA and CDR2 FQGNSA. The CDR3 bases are TGTGCCAGCAGCTGGGGACTTCGACGGAACACCGGGGAGCTGTTTTTT. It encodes CASSWGLRRNTGELFF. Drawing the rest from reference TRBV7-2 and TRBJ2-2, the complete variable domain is GAGVSQSPSNKVTEKGKDVELRCDPISGHTALYWYRQSLGQGLEFLIYFQGNSAPDKSGLPSDRFSAERTGGSVSTLTIQRTQQEDSAVYLCASSWGLRRNTGELFFGEGSRLTVL.

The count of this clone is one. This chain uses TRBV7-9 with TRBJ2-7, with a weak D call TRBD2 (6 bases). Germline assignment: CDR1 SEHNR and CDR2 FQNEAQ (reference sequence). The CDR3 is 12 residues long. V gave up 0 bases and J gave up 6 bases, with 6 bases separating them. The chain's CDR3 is CASSLARGEQYF. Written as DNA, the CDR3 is TGTGCCAGCAGCTTAGCGCGGGGCGAGCAGTACTTC.

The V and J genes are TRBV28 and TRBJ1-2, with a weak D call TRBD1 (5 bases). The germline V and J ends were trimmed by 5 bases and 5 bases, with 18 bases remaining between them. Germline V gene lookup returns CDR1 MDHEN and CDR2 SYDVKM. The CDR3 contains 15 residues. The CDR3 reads CASSPWGGTAYGYTF. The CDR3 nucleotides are TGTGCCAGCAGTCCTTGGGGGGGGACGGCTTATGGCTACACCTTC.

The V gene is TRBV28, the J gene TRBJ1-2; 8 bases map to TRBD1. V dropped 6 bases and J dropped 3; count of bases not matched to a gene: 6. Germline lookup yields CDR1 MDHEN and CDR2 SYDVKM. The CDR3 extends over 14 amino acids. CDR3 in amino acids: CASSEGQVDYGYTF. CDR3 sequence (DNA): TGTGCCAGCAGCGAGGGACAGGTGGACTATGGCTACACCTTC.

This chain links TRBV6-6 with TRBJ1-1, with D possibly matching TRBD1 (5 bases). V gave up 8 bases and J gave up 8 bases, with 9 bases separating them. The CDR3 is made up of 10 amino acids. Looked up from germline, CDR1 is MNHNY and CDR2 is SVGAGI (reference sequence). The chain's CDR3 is CASSDKEAFF. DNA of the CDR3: TGTGCCAGCTCGGACAAGGAAGCTTTCTTT.

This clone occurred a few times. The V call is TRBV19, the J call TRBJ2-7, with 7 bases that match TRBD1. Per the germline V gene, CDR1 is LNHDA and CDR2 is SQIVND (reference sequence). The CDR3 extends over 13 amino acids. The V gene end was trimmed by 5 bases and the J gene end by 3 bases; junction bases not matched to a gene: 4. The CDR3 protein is CASSPGTDYEQYF. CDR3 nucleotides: TGTGCCAGTAGTCCCGGGACAGACTACGAGCAGTACTTC.

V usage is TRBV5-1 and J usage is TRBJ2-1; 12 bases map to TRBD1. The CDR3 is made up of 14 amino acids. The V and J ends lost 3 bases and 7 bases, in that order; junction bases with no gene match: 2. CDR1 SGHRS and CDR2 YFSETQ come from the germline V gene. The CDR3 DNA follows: TGCGCCAGCAGCTCGGGACAGGGGGCGAATGAGCAGTTCTTC. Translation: CASSSGQGANEQFF.

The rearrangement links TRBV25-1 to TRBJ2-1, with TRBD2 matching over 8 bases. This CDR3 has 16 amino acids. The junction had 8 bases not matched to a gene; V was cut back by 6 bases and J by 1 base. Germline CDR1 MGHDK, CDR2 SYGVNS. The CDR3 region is CASRDTSGPSYNEQFF. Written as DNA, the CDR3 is TGTGCCAGCAGGGATACTAGCGGCCCTTCCTACAATGAGCAGTTCTTC.

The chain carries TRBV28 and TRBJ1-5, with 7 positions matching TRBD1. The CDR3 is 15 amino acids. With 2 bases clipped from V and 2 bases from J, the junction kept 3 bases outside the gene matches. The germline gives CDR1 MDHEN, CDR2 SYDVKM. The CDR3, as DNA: TGTGCCAGCAGTTTAAGGGGGCTAGGCAATCAGCCCCAGCATTTT. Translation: CASSLRGLGNQPQHF.

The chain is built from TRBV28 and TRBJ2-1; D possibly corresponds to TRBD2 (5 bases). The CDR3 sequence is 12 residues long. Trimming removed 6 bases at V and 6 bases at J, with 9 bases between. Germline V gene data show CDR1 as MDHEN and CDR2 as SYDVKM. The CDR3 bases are TGTGCCAGCAGCGGTACTAGCAATGAGCAGTTCTTC. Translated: CASSGTSNEQFF.

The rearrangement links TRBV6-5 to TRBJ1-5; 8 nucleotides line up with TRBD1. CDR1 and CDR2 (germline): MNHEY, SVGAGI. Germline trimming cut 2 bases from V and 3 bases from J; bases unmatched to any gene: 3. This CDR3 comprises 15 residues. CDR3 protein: CASSYATGANQPQHF. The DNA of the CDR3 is TGTGCCAGCAGTTACGCGACAGGGGCCAATCAGCCCCAGCATTTT.

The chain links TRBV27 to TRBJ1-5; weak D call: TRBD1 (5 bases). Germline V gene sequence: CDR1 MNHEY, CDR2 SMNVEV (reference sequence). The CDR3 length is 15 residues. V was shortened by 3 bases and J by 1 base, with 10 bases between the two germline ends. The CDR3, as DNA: TGTGCCAGCAGTTTCAGGGTCGGAAGCAATCAGCCCCAGCATTTT. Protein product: CASSFRVGSNQPQHF.

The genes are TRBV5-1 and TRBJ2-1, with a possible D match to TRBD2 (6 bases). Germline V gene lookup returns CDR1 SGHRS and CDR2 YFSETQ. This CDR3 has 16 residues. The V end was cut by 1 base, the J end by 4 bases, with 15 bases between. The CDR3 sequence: CASSLFGREPYNEQFF. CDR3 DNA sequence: TGCGCCAGCAGCTTGTTCGGTCGGGAGCCTTACAATGAGCAGTTCTTC.

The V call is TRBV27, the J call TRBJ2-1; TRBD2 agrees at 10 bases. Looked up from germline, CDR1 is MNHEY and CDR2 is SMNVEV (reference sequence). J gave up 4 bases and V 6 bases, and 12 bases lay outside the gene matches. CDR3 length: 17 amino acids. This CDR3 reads CASSLLAGVSLYNEQFF. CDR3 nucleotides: TGTGCCAGCAGCCTCCTAGCGGGAGTATCTCTTTACAATGAGCAGTTCTTC.

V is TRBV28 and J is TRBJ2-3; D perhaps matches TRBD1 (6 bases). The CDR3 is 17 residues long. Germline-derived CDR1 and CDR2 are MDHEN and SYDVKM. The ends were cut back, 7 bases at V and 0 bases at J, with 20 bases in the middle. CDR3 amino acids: CASTSFLGRGSTDTQYF. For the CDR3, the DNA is TGTGCCAGCACTAGTTTTCTGGGCAGGGGAAGCACAGATACGCAGTATTTT.

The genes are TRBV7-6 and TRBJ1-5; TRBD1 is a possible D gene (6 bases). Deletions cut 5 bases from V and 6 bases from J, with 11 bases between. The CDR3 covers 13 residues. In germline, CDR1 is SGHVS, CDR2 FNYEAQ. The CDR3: CASSVQGSQPQHF. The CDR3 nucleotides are TGTGCCAGCAGCGTACAGGGATCTCAGCCCCAGCATTTT.

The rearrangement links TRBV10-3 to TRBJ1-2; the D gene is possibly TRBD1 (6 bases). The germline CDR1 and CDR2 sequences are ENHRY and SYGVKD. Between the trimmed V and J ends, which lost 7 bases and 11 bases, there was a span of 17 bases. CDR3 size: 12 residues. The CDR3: CAITKEQGRYTF. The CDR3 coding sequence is TGTGCCATCACCAAGGAACAGGGACGTTACACCTTC.

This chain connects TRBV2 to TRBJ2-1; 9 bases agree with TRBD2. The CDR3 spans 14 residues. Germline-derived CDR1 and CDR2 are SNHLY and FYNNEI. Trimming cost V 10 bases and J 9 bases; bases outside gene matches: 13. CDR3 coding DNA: TGTGCCACCTCGGGGATGCGAGCGGGAGGTGAGCAGTTCTTC. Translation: CATSGMRAGGEQFF.

CDR3 sequence (DNA): TGTGCCAGCAGCCCCCCTAGCGGGAGCGGCGAGACCCAGTACTTC. It codes for CASSPPSGSGETQYF. The V and J genes are TRBV7-9 and TRBJ2-5, with 10 nucleotides matching TRBD2. Germline V gene lookup returns CDR1 SEHNR and CDR2 FQNEAQ (reference sequence). This CDR3 has 15 amino acids. V lost 5 bases, J lost 5 bases, and 8 bases stayed unmatched. Full variable domain (rest looked up from reference TRBV7-9 and TRBJ2-5): DTGVSQNPRHKITKRGQNVTFRCDPISEHNRLYWYRQTLGQGPEFLTYFQNEAQLEKSRLLSDRFSAERPKGSFSTLEIQRTEQGDSAMYLCASSPPSGSGETQYFGPGTRLLVL.

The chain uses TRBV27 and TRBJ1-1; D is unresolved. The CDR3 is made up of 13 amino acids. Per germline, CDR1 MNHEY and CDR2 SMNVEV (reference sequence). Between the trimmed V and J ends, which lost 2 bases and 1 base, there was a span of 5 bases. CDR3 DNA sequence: TGTGCCAGCAGTTTAGGAGGGAACACTGAAGCTTTCTTT. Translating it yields CASSLGGNTEAFF.

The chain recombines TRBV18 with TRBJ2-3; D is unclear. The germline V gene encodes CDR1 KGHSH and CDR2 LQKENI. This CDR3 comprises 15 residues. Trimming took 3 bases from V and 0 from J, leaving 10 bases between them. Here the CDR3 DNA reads TGTGCCAGCTCACCGGCGAGCGTTAGCACAGATACGCAGTATTTT. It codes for CASSPASVSTDTQYF.

CDR3 in amino acids: CASSSSGRDYNEQFF. DNA of the CDR3: TGTGCCAGTTCATCAAGCGGGAGGGATTACAATGAGCAGTTCTTC. The chain couples TRBV19 to TRBJ2-1; 10 bases align to TRBD2. The CDR3 sequence is 15 residues long. Looked up from germline, CDR1 is LNHDA and CDR2 is SQIVND (reference sequence). The V gene end was trimmed by 8 bases and the J gene end by 4 bases; junction bases not matched to a gene: 8.

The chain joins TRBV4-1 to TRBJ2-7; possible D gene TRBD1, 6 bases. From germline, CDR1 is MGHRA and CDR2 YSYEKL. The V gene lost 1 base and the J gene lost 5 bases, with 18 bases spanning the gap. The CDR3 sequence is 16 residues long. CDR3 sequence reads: CASSQGQGSLMHEQYF. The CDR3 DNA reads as TGCGCCAGCAGCCAAGGGCAGGGGAGTCTAATGCACGAGCAGTACTTC.